Listed here are 27 T cell receptor beta chains from one sample, sequenced in a study of OX40 agonist ivuxolimab in advanced cancers. The method was immunoSEQ multiplex PCR; TCRdb's version includes in-frame clones alone and lacks a portion of them. The table lists 55,000 to 75,000 clones, about 89% of them singletons. The specimen was CD4+ or CD8+ T cells sorted from blood, collected in a trial of the OX40 agonist ivuxolimab. The receptor set was obtained from an adult with an advanced solid tumor such as melanoma, head and neck, liver or kidney cancer.

V usage is TRBV13 and J usage is TRBJ2-1; 10 bases are a match to TRBD2. V lost 5 bases to trimming and J lost 7 bases; unmatched junction nucleotides: 5. CDR3 size: 14 residues. Germline V gives CDR1 PRHDT, CDR2 FYEKMQ (reference sequence). CDR3 protein: CASSLTSGWNEQFF. The CDR3 coding sequence is TGTGCCAGCAGCCTGACTAGCGGGTGGAATGAGCAGTTCTTC.

CDR3 sequence: CASSQAGSLFNEQFF. CDR3 in DNA: TGCGCCAGCAGCCAAGCCGGGAGCCTCTTTAATGAGCAGTTCTTC. This chain connects TRBV4-1 to TRBJ2-1, with D possibly being TRBD2 (6 bases). CDR3 length: 15 residues. V was clipped by 1 base and J by 7 bases, with 14 bases between them. CDR1 MGHRA and CDR2 YSYEKL come from the germline V gene.

V is TRBV5-1 and J is TRBJ2-7, with 8 positions matching TRBD1. This CDR3 has 15 amino acids. With 4 bases clipped from V and 3 bases from J, the junction kept 9 bases outside the gene matches. CDR1 and CDR2 (germline): SGHRS, YFSETQ. CDR3 loop: CASSPTGQGDYEQYF. The CDR3 DNA reads TGCGCCAGCAGCCCAACCGGACAGGGAGACTACGAGCAGTACTTC.

The genes are TRBV27 and TRBJ2-7, with D tentatively TRBD1 (6 bases). This CDR3 is built from 15 residues. With 3 bases removed from V and 2 bases from J, the gap between germline ends came to 14 bases. Germline-derived CDR1 and CDR2 are MNHEY and SMNVEV (reference sequence). The DNA for the CDR3 is TGTGCCAGCAGTTTCTCGTGGGGGACAACCTACGAGCAGTACTTC. Translation gives CASSFSWGTTYEQYF.

This clone was counted once. The genes are TRBV19 and TRBJ2-2, with TRBD2 matching over 10 bases. The V gene's germline CDR1 is LNHDA and CDR2 SQIVND (reference sequence). The CDR3 extends over 16 amino acids. Trimming removed 2 bases from V and 4 bases from J; junction bases left unmatched: 4. In nucleotides, the CDR3 is TGTGCCAGTAGTATATCTAGCGGGAGCTCCACCGGGGAGCTGTTTTTT. Its protein product is CASSISSGSSTGELFF.

The genes are TRBV10-3 and TRBJ2-7; 8 nucleotides match TRBD2. V gave up 8 bases and J gave up 2 bases; unmatched junction bases: 11. Looked up from germline, CDR1 is ENHRY and CDR2 is SYGVKD. This CDR3 comprises 15 residues. The CDR3 reads CAIQMDSGVAYEQYF. CDR3 coding DNA: TGTGCCATCCAGATGGATAGCGGGGTAGCCTACGAGCAGTACTTC.

The chain carries TRBV10-1 and TRBJ2-7; D may match TRBD1 or TRBD2 (5 bases each). With 6 bases removed from V and 1 base from J, the gap between germline ends came to 10 bases. The CDR3 runs 13 residues. Germline CDR1 and CDR2: WNHNN and SYGVQD (reference sequence). CDR3 region: CASSGDQSYEQYF. CDR3 coding DNA: TGCGCCAGCAGCGGGGACCAGTCCTACGAGCAGTACTTC.

This chain uses TRBV7-9 with TRBJ1-3; D remains ambiguous. Germline V gene sequence: CDR1 SEHNR, CDR2 FQNEAQ (reference sequence). V was shortened by 1 base and J by 0 bases, with 4 bases between the two germline ends. CDR3 length equals 14 residues. CDR3 residues: CASSLGHSGNTIYF. CDR3 DNA sequence: TGTGCCAGCAGCTTAGGGCACTCTGGAAACACCATATATTTT.

V and J are TRBV16 and TRBJ1-2; D ambiguous. This CDR3 comprises 13 residues. Germline values: CDR1 KGHSY, CDR2 FQNENV. Trimming stripped 1 base from V and 4 bases from J, with 7 bases between. The chain's CDR3 is CASSQWAVYGYTF. CDR3 bases: TGTGCCAGCAGCCAATGGGCAGTCTATGGCTACACCTTC.

The chain combines TRBV27 with TRBJ2-2; D ambiguous. The CDR3 totals 13 residues. The V end lost 2 bases, the J end lost 8 bases, and 9 bases lay between the germline ends. CDR1 and CDR2 (germline): MNHEY, SMNVEV (reference sequence). For the CDR3, the DNA is TGTGCCAGCAGTTTACAGATAGCAGGGGAGCTGTTTTTT. It yields the protein CASSLQIAGELFF.

The chain is built from TRBV27 and TRBJ2-3; TRBD2 matches 7 bases. Germline V gives CDR1 MNHEY, CDR2 SMNVEV (reference sequence). Unmatched junction bases numbered 9, after V lost 7 bases and J lost 2 bases. The CDR3 sequence is 15 residues long. As DNA, the CDR3 is TGTGCCAGCAATCCGGGGACTACCTACACAGATACGCAGTATTTT. The encoded protein is CASNPGTTYTDTQYF.

This clone was detected only once. V is TRBV28 and J is TRBJ2-3; 16 bases map to TRBD2. From germline, CDR1 is MDHEN and CDR2 SYDVKM. Trimming cost V 7 bases and J 4 bases; bases outside gene matches: 11. The CDR3 consists of 18 residues. The CDR3 sequence: CASITPGTSGRAPDTQYF. CDR3 nucleotide sequence: TGTGCCAGCATCACCCCCGGGACTAGCGGGAGGGCCCCAGATACGCAGTATTTT.

The chain uses TRBV28 and TRBJ1-5; D uncertain. The V and J ends lost 3 bases and 3 bases respectively, with 15 bases between them. The CDR3 length is 16 residues. CDR1 and CDR2 (germline): MDHEN, SYDVKM. The CDR3 loop reads CASSFDRGRDNQPQHF. The CDR3 coding sequence is TGTGCCAGCAGTTTTGACCGTGGGAGGGACAATCAGCCCCAGCATTTT. Complete variable domain (other parts from reference TRBV28 and TRBJ1-5): DVKVTQSSRYLVKRTGEKVFLECVQDMDHENMFWYRQDPGLGLRLIYFSYDVKMKEKGDIPEGYSVSREKKERFSLILESASTNQTSMYLCASSFDRGRDNQPQHFGDGTRLSIL.

This rearrangement joins TRBV19 to TRBJ2-7; D is possibly TRBD1 or TRBD2 (6 bases each). Trimming cost V 0 bases and J 2 bases, with 11 bases left between them. The CDR3 is made up of 15 amino acids. Per the germline V gene, CDR1 is LNHDA and CDR2 is SQIVND (reference sequence). This CDR3 reads CASSIDLGGAYEQYF. DNA of the CDR3: TGTGCCAGTAGTATAGATTTGGGGGGCGCCTACGAGCAGTACTTC.

This chain connects TRBV19 to TRBJ2-3; 8 positions agree with TRBD2. The CDR3 runs to 16 residues. The germline CDR1 and CDR2 sequences are LNHDA and SQIVND (reference sequence). After removal of 4 bases from V and 6 bases from J, the junction contained 12 bases not matched to a gene. In nucleotides, the CDR3 is TGTGCCAGTAGTAAGACTAGCGTCGGGTATTTGGATACGCAGTATTTT. As protein: CASSKTSVGYLDTQYF.

The chain has TRBV29-1 and TRBJ2-1; TRBD2 agrees at 11 bases. This CDR3 region has 15 residues. Germline CDR1 is SQVTM and CDR2 is ANQGSEA. V was clipped by 4 bases and J by 7 bases; unmatched bases: 9. The DNA for the CDR3 is TGCAGCGTTGGGATACTAGCGGGAGTGTGGAATGAGCAGTTCTTC. This sequence encodes CSVGILAGVWNEQFF.

The chain combines TRBV7-8 with TRBJ2-1; TRBD2 aligns across 9 bases. The trim removed 2 bases at V and 5 bases at J, leaving 16 bases unmatched. Germline values: CDR1 SGHVS, CDR2 FQNEAQ. This CDR3 has 19 amino acids. CDR3 loop: CASSLIVRGLASWNNEQFF. The CDR3 DNA reads TGTGCCAGCAGCTTAATCGTTCGGGGACTAGCAAGTTGGAACAATGAGCAGTTCTTC.

There are a few counts of this clone. The genes are TRBV19 and TRBJ1-2; D may be TRBD1 (5 bases). This CDR3 is 12 amino acids long. The germline V and J ends were trimmed by 6 bases and 10 bases, with 15 bases remaining between them. The germline CDR1 and CDR2 sequences are LNHDA and SQIVND (reference sequence). The CDR3 DNA reads as TGTGCCAGTAGCGGAACAGGAGACGACTACACCTTC. Translating gives CASSGTGDDYTF. The complete variable domain, with remaining parts taken from reference TRBV19 and TRBJ1-2, reads DGGITQSPKYLFRKEGQNVTLSCEQNLNHDAMYWYRQDPGQGLRLIYYSQIVNDFQKGDIAEGYSVSREKKESFPLTVTSAQKNPTAFYLCASSGTGDDYTFGSGTRLTVV.

This clone has more than one count but fewer than ten. The CDR3 DNA sequence: TGTGCCAGCAGTGAGCGGGAGACAGATACGCAGTATTTT. Protein product: CASSERETDTQYF. This chain uses TRBV6-1 with TRBJ2-3; 7 bases are a match to TRBD2. CDR3 length equals 13 residues. The germline V gene has CDR1 MNHNS and CDR2 SASEGT. The junction had 0 bases not matched to a gene; V was cut back by 3 bases and J by 3 bases.

The J gene is TRBJ2-3, the V gene TRBV28; no definite D call. Trimming removed 4 bases at V and 9 bases at J, with 20 bases between. Germline CDR1 and CDR2: MDHEN and SYDVKM. CDR3 length: 15 amino acids. CDR3 bases: TGTGCCAGCAGTTCCCGACCAAGCCTCGTGGGAACGCAGTATTTT. It codes for CASSSRPSLVGTQYF.

J is TRBJ1-3 and V is TRBV13; 9 bases align to TRBD1. V was pared by 3 bases and J by 0 bases, with 3 bases of the junction left unmatched. Germline V CDR1 and CDR2: PRHDT, FYEKMQ (reference sequence). The CDR3 extends over 16 amino acids. The CDR3 nucleotides are TGTGCCAGCAGCTTGGGACAGGGCCGCTCTGGAAACACCATATATTTT. It is translated as CASSLGQGRSGNTIYF.

The V and J genes are TRBV28 and TRBJ2-1; 13 nucleotides agree with TRBD2. The CDR3 totals 16 residues. CDR1 is MDHEN, CDR2 SYDVKM, per germline. V dropped 5 bases and J dropped 4; count of bases not matched to a gene: 5. The CDR3 nucleotides read TGTGCCAGCAGTCTCCGGACTAGCGGGAGTTACAATGAGCAGTTCTTC. This encodes CASSLRTSGSYNEQFF.

This chain joins TRBV11-3 and TRBJ2-2; D is perhaps TRBD1 or TRBD2 (5 bases each). Germline V CDR1 and CDR2: SGHNT, YENEEA. There are 14 residues in the CDR3. V was pared by 5 bases and J by 8 bases, with 15 bases between. CDR3 nucleotide sequence: TGTGCCAGCAGCCCCCCTAGGGACCCGGGGGAGCTGTTTTTT. This gives the protein CASSPPRDPGELFF.

The V and J genes are TRBV5-1 and TRBJ2-1; TRBD2 matches 10 bases. CDR3 size: 23 residues. The V and J ends lost 4 bases and 0 bases, in that order; junction bases with no gene match: 25. Germline assignment: CDR1 SGHRS and CDR2 YFSETQ. The CDR3 spells CASSPLGLAGAPGEESSYNEQFF. DNA of the CDR3: TGCGCCAGCAGCCCCCTGGGGCTAGCGGGGGCACCGGGGGAAGAGAGCTCCTACAATGAGCAGTTCTTC.

The gene calls are TRBV6-1 and TRBJ1-1; D is undetermined. V lost 3 bases, J lost 1 base, and 12 bases lay in between. Germline CDR1 MNHNS, CDR2 SASEGT. The CDR3 totals 15 residues. DNA for the CDR3: TGTGCCAGCAGTGATGTGGGAAAACCGAACACTGAAGCTTTCTTT. Amino acid sequence: CASSDVGKPNTEAFF.

The chain's CDR3 is CASSIIRSFGTGVSYEQYF. Written as DNA, the CDR3 is TGTGCCAGTAGTATAATCCGATCGTTCGGGACAGGGGTCTCCTACGAGCAGTACTTC. This chain links TRBV19 with TRBJ2-7; 10 nucleotides match TRBD1. The J segment lost 0 bases and the V segment lost 2 bases, leaving 13 bases of the junction unmatched. Germline V gene sequence: CDR1 LNHDA, CDR2 SQIVND (reference sequence). This CDR3 comprises 19 residues.

The chain recombines TRBV5-4 with TRBJ2-5; 8 positions match TRBD2. Per germline, CDR1 SGHNT and CDR2 YYREEE (reference sequence). Losses at the gene ends were 2 bases for V and 2 bases for J; bases not matched to a gene: 5. The CDR3 loop spans 15 amino acids. In DNA form, the CDR3 reads TGTGCCAGCAGCTTCACGGGAGGGTCTCAAGAGACCCAGTACTTC. Its protein product is CASSFTGGSQETQYF. The full variable domain, its missing parts supplied by reference TRBV5-4 and TRBJ2-5, is ETGVTQSPTHLIKTRGQQVTLRCSSQSGHNTVSWYQQALGQGPQFIFQYYREEENGRGNFPPRFSGLQFPNYSSELNVNALELDDSALYLCASSFTGGSQETQYFGPGTRLLVL.